Presented here are 2 T cell receptor beta chains from one specimen sequenced in a study of STAT5B mutations in CD4+ large granular lymphocyte leukemia. The repertoire was sequenced with immunoSEQ multiplex PCR; TCRdb's copy has only in-frame clones and lacks some. This table has tens of thousands of clones, approximately 84% appearing once. Source material: CD4+ T cells from blood buffy coats. All receptors derive from a human donor in good health.

V usage is TRBV5-1 and J usage is TRBJ2-1; D remains ambiguous. Germline V gene sequence: CDR1 SGHRS, CDR2 YFSETQ. V shed 4 bases and J shed 1 base, with 12 bases lying between them. The CDR3 has 15 amino acids. CDR3 amino acids: CASSPQSGSYNEQFF. The CDR3 DNA sequence: TGCGCCAGCAGCCCCCAATCCGGGTCCTACAATGAGCAGTTCTTC.

This chain uses TRBV6-1 with TRBJ1-2; the D is unclear. V lost 8 bases, J lost 2 bases, and 12 bases lay in between. This CDR3 is built from 13 residues. The germline CDR1 and CDR2 sequences are MNHNS and SASEGT. This CDR3 reads CASREELNYGYTF. The CDR3 region has the DNA TGTGCCAGCCGCGAGGAGCTCAACTATGGCTACACCTTC.